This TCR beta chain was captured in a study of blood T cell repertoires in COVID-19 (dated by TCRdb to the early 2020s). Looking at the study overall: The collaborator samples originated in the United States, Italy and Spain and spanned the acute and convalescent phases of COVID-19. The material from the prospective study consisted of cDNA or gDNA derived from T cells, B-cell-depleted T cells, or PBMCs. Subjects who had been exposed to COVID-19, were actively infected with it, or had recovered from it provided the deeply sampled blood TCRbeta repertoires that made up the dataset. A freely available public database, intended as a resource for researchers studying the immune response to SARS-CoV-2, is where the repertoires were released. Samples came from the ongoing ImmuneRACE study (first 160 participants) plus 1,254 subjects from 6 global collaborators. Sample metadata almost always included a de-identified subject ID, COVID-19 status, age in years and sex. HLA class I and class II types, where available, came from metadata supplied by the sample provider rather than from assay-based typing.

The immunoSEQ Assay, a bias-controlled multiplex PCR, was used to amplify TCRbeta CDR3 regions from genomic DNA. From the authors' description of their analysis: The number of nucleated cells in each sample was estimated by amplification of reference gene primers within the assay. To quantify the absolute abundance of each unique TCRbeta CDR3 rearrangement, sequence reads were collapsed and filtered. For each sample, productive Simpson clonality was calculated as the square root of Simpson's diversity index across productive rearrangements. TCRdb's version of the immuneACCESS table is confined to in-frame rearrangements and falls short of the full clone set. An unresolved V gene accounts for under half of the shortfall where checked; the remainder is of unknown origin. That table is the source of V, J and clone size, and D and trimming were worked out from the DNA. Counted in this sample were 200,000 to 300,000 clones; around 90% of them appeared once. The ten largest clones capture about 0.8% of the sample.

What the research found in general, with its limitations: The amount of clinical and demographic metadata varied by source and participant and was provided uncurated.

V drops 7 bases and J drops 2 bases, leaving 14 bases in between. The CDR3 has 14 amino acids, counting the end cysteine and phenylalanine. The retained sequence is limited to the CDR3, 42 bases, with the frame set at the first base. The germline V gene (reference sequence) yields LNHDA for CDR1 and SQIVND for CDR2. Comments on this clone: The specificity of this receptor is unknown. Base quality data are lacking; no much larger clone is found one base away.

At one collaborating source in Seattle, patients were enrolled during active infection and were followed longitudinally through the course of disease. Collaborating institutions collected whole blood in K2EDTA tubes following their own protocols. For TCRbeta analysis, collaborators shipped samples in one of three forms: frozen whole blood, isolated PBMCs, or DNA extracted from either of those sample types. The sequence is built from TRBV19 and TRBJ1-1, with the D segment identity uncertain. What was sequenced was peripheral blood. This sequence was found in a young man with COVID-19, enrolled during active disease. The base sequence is TGTGCCAGTAAGAAGGAGGGAGGAAACACTGAAGCTTTCTTT. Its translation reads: CASKKEGGNTEAFF. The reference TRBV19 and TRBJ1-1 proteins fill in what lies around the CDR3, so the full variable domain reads DGGITQSPKYLFRKEGQNVTLSCEQNLNHDAMYWYRQDPGQGLRLIYYSQIVNDFQKGDIAEGYSVSREKKESFPLTVTSAQKNPTAFYLCASKKEGGNTEAFFGQGTRLTVV.